This TCR beta chain originates from a study of cytomegalovirus exposure and HLA in healthy donors. The protocol was immunoSEQ multiplex PCR, while the TCRdb copy is restricted to in-frame clones and leaves out a portion. The table has just over 65,000 clones, about 97% seen once. This CDR3 comprises 11 residues. The germline V gene encodes CDR1 SQVTM and CDR2 ANQGSEA. V was cut by 7 bases and J by 4 bases, with 9 bases left in between. Study outcomes and limitations: The authors enumerated 150 to 200 TCR beta chains as linked to cytomegalovirus. Among the CMV-associated chains, three were confirmed in vitro as specific for CMV antigens.

With respect to this clone: What it recognizes is unknown.

Input material: PBMCs. The J gene is TRBJ2-3, the V gene TRBV29-1, with D perhaps TRBD1 (6 bases). The source of this sequence is a woman between 18 and 30 years old in good health and CMV-seropositive. Here the CDR3 reads CSGQGSDTQYF. CDR3 coding DNA: TGCAGCGGGCAGGGGTCAGATACGCAGTATTTT.